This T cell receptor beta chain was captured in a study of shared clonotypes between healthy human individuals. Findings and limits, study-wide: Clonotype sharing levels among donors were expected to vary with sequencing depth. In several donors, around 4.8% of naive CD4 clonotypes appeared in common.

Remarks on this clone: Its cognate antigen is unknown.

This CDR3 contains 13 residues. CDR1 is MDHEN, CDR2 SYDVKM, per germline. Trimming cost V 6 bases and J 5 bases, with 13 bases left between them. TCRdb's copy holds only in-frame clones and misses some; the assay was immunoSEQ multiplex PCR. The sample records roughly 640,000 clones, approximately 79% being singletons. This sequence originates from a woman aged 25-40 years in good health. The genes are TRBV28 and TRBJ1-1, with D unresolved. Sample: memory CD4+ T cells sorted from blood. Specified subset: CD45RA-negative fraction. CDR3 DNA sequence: TGTGCCAGCAGCCCGGATGTGGGGACTGAAGCTTTCTTT. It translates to CASSPDVGTEAFF. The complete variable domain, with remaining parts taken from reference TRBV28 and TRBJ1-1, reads DVKVTQSSRYLVKRTGEKVFLECVQDMDHENMFWYRQDPGLGLRLIYFSYDVKMKEKGDIPEGYSVSREKKERFSLILESASTNQTSMYLCASSPDVGTEAFFGQGTRLTVV.